Below, 32 T cell receptor beta chains from the same sample are listed, as sequenced in a study of T cells in Graves' hyperthyroidism and ophthalmopathy. Regions amplified from RNA transcripts were the TCR beta CDR3 regions. First-round RT-PCR of the TCR CDR3 relied on the HTBI primer set. TCRdb re-derived calls from the multiplex PCR reads in MiXCR, one entry per CDR3 protein. The sample records a few hundred thousand distinct CDR3 sequences, around a sixth being singletons. What was sequenced was blood. Receptors originate from a woman under 30 with Graves' hyperthyroidism.

Of note for this clonotype: The junction does not match germline at one end; this may be a read error. The chain employs TRBV20-1 and TRBJ2-1, with 12 bases aligning to TRBD2. Germline V gives CDR1 DFQATT, CDR2 SNEGSKA (reference sequence). The CDR3 is made up of 14 amino acids. CDR3: CSTSGGYNYNEQFF. In nucleotides, the CDR3 is TGCAGTACTAGCGGGGGGTATAACTACAATGAGCAGTTCTTC.

This clonotype was counted a few times. V gene TRBV9 combines with J gene TRBJ2-7, with 8 bases matching TRBD1. Unmatched junction bases numbered 12, after V lost 0 bases and J lost 10 bases. Germline V gene sequence: CDR1 SGDLS, CDR2 YYNGEE. The CDR3 has 15 residues. In nucleotides, the CDR3 is TGTGCCAGCAGCGTAGGTCAGGGGGCGCATACGGATCAGTACTTC. Its translation is CASSVGQGAHTDQYF.

This clonotype was picked up many times. V gene TRBV28 combines with J gene TRBJ1-5, with D perhaps matching TRBD1 (5 bases). Germline V gives CDR1 MDHEN, CDR2 SYDVKM. This CDR3 comprises 13 residues. V was pared by 6 bases and J by 6 bases, with 12 bases between. The CDR3: CASSPAGGQPQHF. CDR3 in DNA: TGTGCCAGCAGCCCTGCGGGGGGTCAGCCCCAGCATTTT.

This clonotype was seen many times. This rearrangement joins TRBV7-9 to TRBJ1-3; D not certain. The CDR3 length is 15 residues. CDR1 SEHNR and CDR2 FQNEAQ come from the germline V gene (reference sequence). V was cut by 10 bases and J by 2 bases, with 18 bases left in between. In DNA, the CDR3 is TGTGCCATCCGAACCGGGAGGGTCACTGGAAACACCATATATTTT. The encoded protein is CAIRTGRVTGNTIYF.

J is TRBJ1-3 and V is TRBV27; TRBD1 is a possible D gene (5 bases). The CDR3 spans 15 residues. Trimming took off 5 bases at V and 2 bases at J, with 13 bases between the two ends. Germline CDR1 and CDR2: MNHEY and SMNVEV (reference sequence). This CDR3 is CASSAFWGTGNTIYF. The CDR3 nucleotides are TGTGCCAGCAGTGCTTTCTGGGGGACTGGAAACACCATATATTTT.

This rearrangement joins TRBV14 to TRBJ2-7; D is perhaps TRBD1 (6 bases). CDR1 SGHDN and CDR2 FVKESK come from the germline V gene. This CDR3 spans 15 amino acids. The ends were cut back, 3 bases at V and 2 bases at J, with 14 bases in the middle. This CDR3 is CASSQRTDRPYEQYF. CDR3 sequence (DNA): TGTGCCAGCAGCCAGCGGACAGATAGACCCTACGAGCAGTACTTC. The whole variable domain, remainder taken from reference TRBV14 and TRBJ2-7, is EAGVTQFPSHSVIEKGQTVTLRCDPISGHDNLYWYRRVMGKEIKFLLHFVKESKQDESGMPNNRFLAERTGGTYSTLKVQPAELEDSGVYFCASSQRTDRPYEQYFGPGTRLTVT.

This clonotype was observed many times. The J gene is TRBJ1-5, the V gene TRBV27; D unresolved. V was pared by 0 bases and J by 2 bases, with 11 bases between. The CDR3 totals 16 residues. Germline CDR1 and CDR2: MNHEY and SMNVEV (reference sequence). In DNA form, the CDR3 reads TGTGCCAGCAGTTTATCGCAAGGGCTACGCAATCAGCCCCAGCATTTT. It yields the protein CASSLSQGLRNQPQHF.

This clonotype has at least ten counts. The rearrangement joins TRBV2 to TRBJ2-5; TRBD1 matches at 11 bases. There are 17 residues in the CDR3. Germline CDR1 is SNHLY and CDR2 is FYNNEI. J lost 0 bases, V lost 6 bases, and 9 bases had no gene match. DNA of the CDR3: TGTGCCAGCAGAGCCGGGACAGGGGGTCTACACCAAGAGACCCAGTACTTC. It yields the protein CASRAGTGGLHQETQYF.

This clonotype was found many times. The V gene is TRBV2, the J gene TRBJ2-3; D perhaps matches TRBD2 (6 bases). CDR1 SNHLY and CDR2 FYNNEI come from the germline V gene. This CDR3 is built from 15 residues. V was cut by 8 bases and J by 0 bases, with 15 bases left in between. CDR3 in amino acids: CASFGGGVSTDTQYF. The CDR3, as DNA: TGTGCCAGCTTCGGTGGCGGGGTTAGCACAGATACGCAGTATTTT.

This clonotype was recorded at least ten times. The gene calls are TRBV28 and TRBJ2-1; D may match TRBD1 or TRBD2 (5 bases each). The germline gives CDR1 MDHEN, CDR2 SYDVKM. V gave up 5 bases and J gave up 8 bases, with 19 bases separating them. CDR3 length equals 15 residues. This chain's CDR3 is CASSTPGPPDDEQFF. Here the CDR3 DNA reads TGTGCCAGCAGTACCCCGGGACCCCCGGATGATGAGCAGTTCTTC.

The rearrangement joins TRBV5-1 to TRBJ2-3; TRBD2 matches at 11 bases. V was pared by 1 base and J by 5 bases, with 3 bases of the junction left unmatched. The CDR3 is made up of 15 amino acids. From germline, CDR1 is SGHRS and CDR2 YFSETQ. The CDR3 region has the DNA TGCGCCAGCAGCTTGATCGGGACTAGCGGAGATACGCAGTATTTT. This gives the protein CASSLIGTSGDTQYF.

This clonotype was picked up many times. This sequence joins TRBV20-1 and TRBJ2-3; D gene ambiguous. The CDR3 has 12 amino acids. CDR1 DFQATT and CDR2 SNEGSKA come from the germline V gene (reference sequence). With 5 bases removed from V and 2 bases from J, the gap between germline ends came to 8 bases. CDR3 sequence: CSAATLTDTQYF. The DNA of the CDR3 is TGCAGTGCTGCGACACTCACAGATACGCAGTATTTT.

The chain links TRBV6-1 to TRBJ2-5, with TRBD2 as a possible D gene (5 bases). The germline V gene has CDR1 MNHNS and CDR2 SASEGT. Trimming pared 6 bases from V and 3 bases from J, leaving 11 bases between. This CDR3 is built from 13 residues. The CDR3 reads CASRRTGEETQYF. Written as DNA, the CDR3 is TGTGCCAGCAGACGAACCGGGGAAGAGACCCAGTACTTC.

This clonotype was recorded a few times. The chain has TRBV20-1 and TRBJ1-1; the D gene is possibly TRBD1 (6 bases). V was trimmed by 7 bases and J by 0 bases, leaving 18 bases between them. The CDR3 extends over 15 amino acids. The V gene's germline CDR1 is DFQATT and CDR2 SNEGSKA (reference sequence). The CDR3, as DNA: TGCAGTGGCGTTAGCAACAGGGCTGTGAACACTGAAGCTTTCTTT. It is translated as CSGVSNRAVNTEAFF.

This clonotype has ten or more counts. The rearrangement uses TRBV28 and TRBJ1-5; 7 positions match TRBD1. V was pared by 6 bases and J by 1 base, with 6 bases of the junction left unmatched. The germline V gene has CDR1 MDHEN and CDR2 SYDVKM. This CDR3 is 15 amino acids long. The CDR3 coding sequence is TGTGCCAGCAGCCAAGGGGGCAGGAGCAATCAGCCCCAGCATTTT. This translates into CASSQGGRSNQPQHF.

Ten or more counts support this clonotype. This chain links TRBV9 with TRBJ2-7; D perhaps matches TRBD2 (6 bases). The CDR3 is 15 amino acids. The V end lost 2 bases, the J end lost 0 bases, and 12 bases lay between the germline ends. CDR1 SGDLS and CDR2 YYNGEE come from the germline V gene. The CDR3 sequence: CASSVRDSTSYEQYF. The CDR3 coding sequence is TGTGCCAGCAGCGTCCGGGACTCGACCTCCTACGAGCAGTACTTC.

The genes are TRBV11-3 and TRBJ1-2, with 9 bases matching TRBD1. Germline trimming cut 5 bases from V and 8 bases from J; bases unmatched to any gene: 6. Germline V CDR1 and CDR2: SGHNT, YENEEA. The CDR3 extends over 13 amino acids. The CDR3 spells CASSPGQGQGYTF. The DNA for the CDR3 is TGTGCCAGCAGCCCGGGACAGGGACAAGGCTACACCTTC.

This clonotype has a handful of counts. DNA of the CDR3: TGTGCCAGCTCGAGCCCGGGGCCCGCGAACACCGGGGAGCTGTTTTTT. Translation: CASSSPGPANTGELFF. The V gene is TRBV27, the J gene TRBJ2-2, with D tentatively TRBD1 or TRBD2 (5 bases each). The CDR3 is made up of 16 amino acids. Germline loops: CDR1 MNHEY, CDR2 SMNVEV (reference sequence). V lost 8 bases and J 0 bases, leaving 16 bases between the germline ends.

This clonotype was seen once. V and J are TRBV20-1 and TRBJ1-1; 7 bases are shared with TRBD1. V was clipped by 5 bases and J by 1 base; unmatched bases: 4. This CDR3 contains 13 residues. In germline, CDR1 is DFQATT, CDR2 SNEGSKA (reference sequence). In nucleotides, the CDR3 is TGCAGTGCTCCTCGGACAGGGAACACTGAAGCTTTCTTT. It yields the protein CSAPRTGNTEAFF.

This clonotype was observed a few times. J is TRBJ2-2 and V is TRBV19, with TRBD2 matching over 13 bases. The ends lost 5 bases at V and 5 bases at J; junction bases unmatched: 8. The CDR3 sequence is 17 residues long. CDR1 and CDR2 from the germline V gene are LNHDA and SQIVND (reference sequence). The CDR3 is CASSFGLAGVGTGELFF. As DNA, the CDR3 is TGTGCCAGTAGTTTCGGACTAGCGGGAGTGGGGACCGGGGAGCTGTTTTTT.

The chain uses TRBV7-9 and TRBJ1-2; the D is unclear. The V gene lost 2 bases and the J gene lost 1 base, with 14 bases spanning the gap. CDR1 is SEHNR, CDR2 FQNEAQ, per germline (reference sequence). The CDR3 has 16 amino acids. CDR3 protein: CASSLIPSFLNYGYTF. The CDR3 nucleotides read TGTGCCAGCAGCTTAATCCCCAGTTTCCTTAACTATGGCTACACCTTC. The variable domain in full, completed from reference TRBV7-9 and TRBJ1-2, reads DTGVSQNPRHKITKRGQNVTFRCDPISEHNRLYWYRQTLGQGPEFLTYFQNEAQLEKSRLLSDRFSAERPKGSFSTLEIQRTEQGDSAMYLCASSLIPSFLNYGYTFGSGTRLTVV.

Many counts were recorded for this clonotype. This chain uses TRBV7-3 with TRBJ2-3; 7 bases align to TRBD2. This CDR3 is 13 amino acids long. V shed 5 bases and J 6 bases; nucleotides not matched to a gene: 5. Germline V gene sequence: CDR1 SGHTA, CDR2 FQGTGA. The CDR3 loop is CASSHPAGDTQYF. In DNA form, the CDR3 reads TGTGCCAGCAGCCACCCAGCGGGGGATACGCAGTATTTT.

In its sample, this clonotype was seen a few times. The chain joins TRBV19 to TRBJ2-5; TRBD2 matches at 7 bases. CDR1 and CDR2 from the germline V gene are LNHDA and SQIVND (reference sequence). This CDR3 contains 14 residues. V shed 3 bases and J 5 bases; nucleotides not matched to a gene: 6. This chain's CDR3 is CASSIQAGMETQYF. The DNA of the CDR3 is TGTGCCAGTAGTATTCAAGCGGGAATGGAGACCCAGTACTTC. The full variable domain, in which reference TRBV19 and TRBJ2-5 provide the parts outside the CDR3, is DGGITQSPKYLFRKEGQNVTLSCEQNLNHDAMYWYRQDPGQGLRLIYYSQIVNDFQKGDIAEGYSVSREKKESFPLTVTSAQKNPTAFYLCASSIQAGMETQYFGPGTRLLVL.

This clonotype was counted many times. This sequence joins TRBV20-1 and TRBJ1-2; D might be TRBD1 (6 bases). CDR1 and CDR2 (germline): DFQATT, SNEGSKA (reference sequence). This CDR3 contains 14 residues. The V end was cut by 3 bases, the J end by 3 bases, with 14 bases between. The CDR3 nucleotides are TGCAGTGCTAGCTGGGACAAAGGACACTATGGCTACACCTTC. As protein: CSASWDKGHYGYTF.

At least ten counts were recorded for this clonotype. The chain uses TRBV12-3 or TRBV12-4 and TRBJ2-1; 11 nucleotides match TRBD2. The V and J ends lost 4 bases and 0 bases, in that order; junction bases with no gene match: 5. This CDR3 comprises 17 residues. This chain's CDR3 is CASSSLAGEISYNEQFF. The CDR3 DNA sequence: TGTGCCAGCAGTTCACTAGCGGGGGAAATCTCCTACAATGAGCAGTTCTTC.

The chain is built from TRBV4-2 and TRBJ2-1; D assignment may be TRBD1 or TRBD2 (7 bases each). Deletions cut 1 base from V and 0 bases from J, with 25 bases between. This CDR3 has 21 residues. Germline values: CDR1 LGHNA, CDR2 YNFKEQ. The CDR3 sequence: CASSQAYQGGTHYFSYNEQFF. The DNA for the CDR3 is TGTGCCAGCAGCCAAGCTTACCAGGGGGGGACTCACTACTTCTCCTACAATGAGCAGTTCTTC.

This clonotype has at least ten counts. This chain joins TRBV28 and TRBJ1-1; the D gene is possibly TRBD1 (6 bases). The V end lost 8 bases, the J end lost 1 base, and 17 bases lay between the germline ends. The CDR3 spans 15 residues. Germline values: CDR1 MDHEN, CDR2 SYDVKM. The CDR3 nucleotides are TGTGCCAGCTCAATCCCAGGGGTGAGGAACACTGAAGCTTTCTTT. Protein sequence: CASSIPGVRNTEAFF.

This clonotype was recorded many times. The genes are TRBV10-3 and TRBJ2-5; D is undetermined. V was trimmed by 0 bases and J by 6 bases, leaving 11 bases between them. Germline V CDR1 and CDR2: ENHRY, SYGVKD. The CDR3 contains 14 residues. CDR3 coding DNA: TGTGCCATCAGTGAGTCGGTACGGCCCCAGACCCAGTACTTC. It codes for CAISESVRPQTQYF.

This clonotype was counted ten times or more. The chain links TRBV3-1 to TRBJ2-1; the match to TRBD2 covers 11 bases. J lost 7 bases, V lost 4 bases, and 3 bases had no gene match. Germline CDR1 is LGHDT and CDR2 is YNNKEL (reference sequence). The CDR3 is 14 amino acids. DNA for the CDR3: TGTGCCAGCAGCCTACCTAGCGGGAGGAATGAGCAGTTCTTC. This encodes CASSLPSGRNEQFF.

The chain recombines TRBV18 with TRBJ2-7; weak D call: TRBD2 (5 bases). This CDR3 is built from 14 residues. The germline CDR1 and CDR2 sequences are KGHSH and LQKENI. V lost 4 bases and J 5 bases, leaving 15 bases between the germline ends. The CDR3: CASSLGGPWDEQYF. In nucleotides, the CDR3 is TGTGCCAGCTCACTAGGAGGTCCCTGGGACGAGCAGTACTTC.

This clonotype occurred many times. The chain uses TRBV3-1 and TRBJ2-1; TRBD2 matches at 11 bases. V dropped 4 bases and J dropped 8; count of bases not matched to a gene: 10. The CDR3 extends over 16 amino acids. The germline V gene has CDR1 LGHDT and CDR2 YNNKEL (reference sequence). CDR3 protein: CASSPRLAGLGDEQFF. The CDR3 region has the DNA TGTGCCAGCAGCCCCCGACTAGCGGGACTTGGGGATGAGCAGTTCTTC.

This clonotype was seen a few times. The gene calls are TRBV29-1 and TRBJ1-1, with D perhaps TRBD1 (5 bases). Trimming left V 3 bases short and J 0 bases short, with 14 bases between. CDR1 SQVTM and CDR2 ANQGSEA come from the germline V gene. The CDR3 totals 15 residues. In DNA form, the CDR3 reads TGCAGCGTTGAGGGGGGGTTTTGGATGAACACTGAAGCTTTCTTT. It codes for CSVEGGFWMNTEAFF.